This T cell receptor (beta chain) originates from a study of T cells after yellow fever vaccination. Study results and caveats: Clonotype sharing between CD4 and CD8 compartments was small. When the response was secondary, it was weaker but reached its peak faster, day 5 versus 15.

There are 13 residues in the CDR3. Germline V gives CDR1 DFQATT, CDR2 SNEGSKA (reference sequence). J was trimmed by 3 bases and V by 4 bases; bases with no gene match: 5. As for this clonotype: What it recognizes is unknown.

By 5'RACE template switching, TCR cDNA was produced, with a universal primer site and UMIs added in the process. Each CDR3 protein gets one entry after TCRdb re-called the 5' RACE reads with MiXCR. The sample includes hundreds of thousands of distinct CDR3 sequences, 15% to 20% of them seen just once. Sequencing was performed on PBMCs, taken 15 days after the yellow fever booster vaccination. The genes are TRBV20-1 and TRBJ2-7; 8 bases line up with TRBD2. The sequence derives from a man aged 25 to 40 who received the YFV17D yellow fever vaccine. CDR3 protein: CSATKGLDYEQYF. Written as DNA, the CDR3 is TGCAGTGCTACTAAGGGACTAGACTACGAGCAGTACTTC.